These T cell receptor beta chains were read from a single sample in a study of OX40 agonist ivuxolimab in advanced cancers. Measured with immunoSEQ multiplex PCR; TCRdb has only the in-frame clones, and not every one. This sample has about 150,000 clones, with 94% found just once. The starting material was CD4+ or CD8+ T cells sorted from blood, obtained in a trial of the OX40 agonist ivuxolimab. These TCRs come from an adult with an advanced solid tumor such as melanoma, head and neck, liver or kidney cancer. Both conserved end residues are part of each CDR3. The D gene is left open where the match is weak. The size entry is marked missing in some rows and otherwise reads once, few, many or a size class.

abundance | d_gene | j_gene | v_gene | CDR3aa | CDR3nt
- | - | TRBJ2-3 | TRBV5-1 | CASSSGLSTDTQYF | TGCGCCAGCAGTTCCGGACTTAGCACAGATACGCAGTATTTT
- | TRBD1 | TRBJ1-6 | TRBV27 | CASSSAPGGYNSPLHF | TGTGCCAGCAGTTCCGCGCCAGGGGGCTATAATTCACCCCTCCACTTT
- | - | TRBJ2-2 | TRBV6-1 | CASSDYRGTTGAHTGELFF | TGTGCCAGCAGTGACTACCGAGGGACCACGGGGGCCCACACCGGGGAGCTGTTTTTT
- | TRBD1 | TRBJ2-1 | TRBV7-2 | CASSAGTGFEFF | TGTGCCAGCAGCGCCGGGACAGGGTTTGAGTTCTTC
- | - | TRBJ1-5 | TRBV6-1 | CASTIRQADQPQHF | TGTGCCAGCACTATCAGACAGGCTGATCAGCCCCAGCATTTT
- | TRBD1 | TRBJ2-5 | TRBV7-8 | CASSPWTGQETQYF | TGTGCCAGCAGCCCCTGGACAGGGCAAGAGACCCAGTACTTC
once | - | TRBJ2-1 | TRBV13 | CASSLDATPEQFF | TGTGCCAGCAGCTTAGACGCGACTCCTGAGCAGTTCTTC
- | - | TRBJ1-1 | TRBV28 | CASSLGGLTEAFF | TGTGCCAGCAGCTTAGGGGGGTTAACTGAAGCTTTCTTT
- | - | TRBJ2-1 | TRBV20-1 | CSAPGLGQFF | TGCAGTGCCCCGGGGCTAGGGCAGTTCTTC
- | - | TRBJ2-7 | TRBV7-2 | CASSLAGFGGYEQYF | TGTGCCAGCAGCTTAGCAGGTTTCGGGGGTTACGAGCAGTACTTC
once | - | TRBJ2-3 | TRBV5-1 | CASSVGDHQGDTQYF | TGCGCCAGCAGCGTGGGGGATCATCAGGGAGATACGCAGTATTTT
- | TRBD1 | TRBJ1-6 | TRBV5-4 | CASSPEGAHSPLHF | TGTGCCAGCAGCCCGGAGGGGGCCCATTCACCCCTCCACTTT
- | TRBD1 | TRBJ1-2 | TRBV7-8 | CASSLGTGSGYTF | TGTGCCAGCAGCCTAGGGACAGGTAGTGGCTACACCTTC
- | - | TRBJ1-1 | TRBV5-8 | CASSLERWTEAFF | TGTGCCAGCAGCTTGGAACGGTGGACTGAAGCTTTCTTT
- | - | TRBJ2-7 | TRBV7-2 | CASSSGGRQAPYEQYF | TGTGCCAGCAGCTCCGGGGGTAGACAGGCTCCCTACGAGCAGTACTTC
- | TRBD1 | TRBJ1-4 | TRBV5-6 | CASSTGTGLREKLFF | TGTGCCAGCAGCACCGGGACAGGGCTTAGGGAAAAACTGTTTTTT
- | TRBD1 | TRBJ1-2 | TRBV30 | CASRQGRYQGYTF | TGTGCCTCTCGACAGGGGAGGTATCAGGGCTACACCTTC
- | - | TRBJ1-4 | TRBV9 | CASSVDRERNEKLFF | TGTGCCAGCAGCGTCGACCGAGAGAGGAATGAAAAACTGTTTTTT
- | - | TRBJ1-1 | TRBV5-1 | CASSLQGYTPEAFF | TGCGCCAGCAGCTTACAGGGTTACACACCTGAAGCTTTCTTT
- | TRBD1 | TRBJ1-1 | TRBV2 | CASRVETGVNTEAFF | TGTGCCAGCCGAGTAGAGACAGGGGTGAACACTGAAGCTTTCTTT
- | - | TRBJ2-1 | TRBV7-3 | CASSPGSGKYIGSQYNEQFF | TGTGCCAGCAGCCCCGGGTCAGGGAAATATATCGGGAGTCAATACAATGAGCAGTTCTTC
- | - | TRBJ1-2 | TRBV28 | CASSPVLGGYTF | TGTGCCAGCAGCCCGGTCCTTGGTGGCTACACCTTC
- | - | TRBJ1-1 | TRBV29-1 | CSEARRASTEAFF | TGCAGCGAGGCGAGGAGGGCGAGCACTGAAGCTTTCTTT
- | - | TRBJ2-2 | TRBV7-7 | CASSPSGNTGELFF | TGTGCTAGCAGCCCGAGCGGGAACACCGGGGAGCTGTTTTTT
- | - | TRBJ2-6 | TRBV29-1 | CSVDDPSGANVLTF | TGCAGCGTTGATGACCCCTCTGGGGCCAACGTCCTGACTTTC